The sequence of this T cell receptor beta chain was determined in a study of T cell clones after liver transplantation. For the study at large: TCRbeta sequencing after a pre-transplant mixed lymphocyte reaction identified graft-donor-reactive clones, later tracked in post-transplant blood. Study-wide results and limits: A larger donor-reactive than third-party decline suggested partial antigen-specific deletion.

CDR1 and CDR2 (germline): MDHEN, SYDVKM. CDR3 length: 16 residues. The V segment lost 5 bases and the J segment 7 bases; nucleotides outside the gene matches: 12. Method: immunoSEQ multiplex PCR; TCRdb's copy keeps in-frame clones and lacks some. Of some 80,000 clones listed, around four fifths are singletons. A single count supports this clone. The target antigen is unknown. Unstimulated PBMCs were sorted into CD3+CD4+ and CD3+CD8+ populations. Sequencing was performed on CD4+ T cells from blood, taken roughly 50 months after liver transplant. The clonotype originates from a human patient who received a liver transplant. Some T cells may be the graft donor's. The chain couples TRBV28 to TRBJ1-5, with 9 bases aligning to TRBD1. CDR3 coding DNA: TGTGCCAGCAGTGTGGGACAGGGTTCCTCCGGGCAGCCCCAGCATTTT. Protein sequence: CASSVGQGSSGQPQHF.